The rows below give T cell receptor beta chains drawn from one sample of a study of blood T cell repertoires in COVID-19. Produced via immunoSEQ multiplex PCR; TCRdb's table is partial and in-frame only. Of about 300,000 clones listed, approximately 90% were seen once; the top ten hold roughly 7%. What was sequenced was peripheral blood. These receptors all come from a woman aged 25 to 39 who had recovered from COVID-19. Each CDR3 is given with its conserved first and last residue. D genes are given only for firm matches. Part of the rows lack a size; the others show once, few, many or a class for expanded clones.

once,TRBV7-2,TRBJ2-5,TRBD1,TGTGCCAGCAGCTTAGACAGGGGTATGGAGACCCAGTACTTC,CASSLDRGMETQYF
.,TRBV24-1,TRBJ1-5,.,TGTGCCACCAGTGACCAGAATCAGCCCCAGCATTTT,CATSDQNQPQHF
.,TRBV3-1/TRBV3-2,TRBJ2-7,TRBD1,TGTGCCAGCAGCCAAACAGGGGGAGAGCAGTACTTC,CASSQTGGEQYF
.,TRBV27,TRBJ1-1,TRBD1,TGTGCCAGCACCACAAAGACAGGGCTTGACACTGAAGCTTTCTTT,CASTTKTGLDTEAFF
.,TRBV3-1/TRBV3-2,TRBJ2-5,TRBD1,TGTGCCAGCAGCCAAATGTTTTTACAGGGGAGAGAGACCCAGTACTTC,CASSQMFLQGRETQYF
.,TRBV5-5,TRBJ2-5,.,TGTGCCAGCAGCTTCATGCAAGAGACCCAGTACTTC,CASSFMQETQYF
.,TRBV30,TRBJ1-5,TRBD1,TGTGCCTGGAGTGCCGGGACAGGGGGCGCTGGTCAGCCCCAGCATTTT,CAWSAGTGGAGQPQHF
.,TRBV10-3,TRBJ2-1,TRBD1,TGTGCCATCAGTGCGGACAGGGGGCGAAATGAGCAGTTCTTC,CAISADRGRNEQFF
.,TRBV29-1,TRBJ2-5,.,TGCAGCGCTAACAGGGATCGAGAGACCCAGTACTTC,CSANRDRETQYF
.,TRBV6-1,TRBJ1-1,.,TGTGCCAGCAGTGAAGCGGGGGGGAGGAAGGCAGGCAACACTGAAGCTTTCTTT,CASSEAGGRKAGNTEAFF
.,TRBV19,TRBJ1-1,TRBD1,TGTGCCAGTAGTAAGAAACAGGGGCTGAACACTGAAGCTTTCTTT,CASSKKQGLNTEAFF
.,TRBV15,TRBJ1-1,TRBD1,TGTGCCACCAGTAGGGGGCTGAACACTGAAGCTTTCTTT,CATSRGLNTEAFF
.,TRBV12-3/TRBV12-4,TRBJ2-3,.,TGTGCCAGCAGTTCCTCTGCGGGTACGCAGTATTTT,CASSSSAGTQYF
once,TRBV6-5,TRBJ1-5,.,TGTGCCAGCAGTCCCAATAGCAATCAGCCCCAGCATTTT,CASSPNSNQPQHF
.,TRBV3-1/TRBV3-2,TRBJ1-6,.,TGTGCCAGCAGCCGCTGGGAGGGCGGGTTGGATTCACCCCTCCACTTT,CASSRWEGGLDSPLHF
.,TRBV27,TRBJ1-6,TRBD1,TGTGCCAGCAGTCCGAGGGACAGCTATAATTCACCCCTCCACTTT,CASSPRDSYNSPLHF
.,TRBV7-3,TRBJ2-1,TRBD2,TGTGCCAGCAGCGCGACTAGCGGGGATTACAATGAGCAGTTCTTC,CASSATSGDYNEQFF
.,TRBV11-2,TRBJ1-5,.,TGTGCCAGCAGCAGCACAGGGAGCAATCAGCCCCAGCATTTT,CASSSTGSNQPQHF
.,TRBV28,TRBJ2-2,TRBD1,TGTGCCAGCAGCGGACGACGATCGGGACAGGGGAACACCGGGGAGCTGTTTTTT,CASSGRRSGQGNTGELFF
.,TRBV30,TRBJ2-5,.,TGTGCCTGGAGTCCCCGGGACACCCGGTACCAAGAGACCCAGTACTTC,CAWSPRDTRYQETQYF
.,TRBV7-9,TRBJ2-1,TRBD1,TGTGCCAGCAGCTTAAGAACAGGGGGTTACAATGAGCAGTTCTTC,CASSLRTGGYNEQFF
.,TRBV4-1,TRBJ1-6,TRBD1,TGCGCCAGCAGCCAAGGACAGGGGCTTCCCCTCCACTTT,CASSQGQGLPLHF
once,TRBV10-1,TRBJ2-3,.,TGCGCCAGCAGGGACAATTACTTAGATACGCAGTATTTT,CASRDNYLDTQYF
.,TRBV3-1/TRBV3-2,TRBJ2-5,.,TGTGCCAGCAGCCAGTTTGCGGGGACCCAAGAGACCCAGTACTTC,CASSQFAGTQETQYF
.,TRBV28,TRBJ2-7,.,TGTGCCAGCAGCCGCGAAGAGCAGTACTTC,CASSREEQYF
.,TRBV7-9,TRBJ1-2,.,TGTGCCAGCAGCTTAGATCCAGGGGTGGACGGCTACACCTTC,CASSLDPGVDGYTF
.,TRBV28,TRBJ2-7,TRBD1,TGTGCCAGCGGAAAAAGACAGGGGGCCTACGAGCAGTACTTC,CASGKRQGAYEQYF
.,TRBV6-6,TRBJ2-2,TRBD1,TGTGCCAGCAGGCGGGGACAGGGGGCGAGCGGGGAGCTGTTTTTT,CASRRGQGASGELFF
.,TRBV5-5,TRBJ2-2,TRBD2,TGTGCCAGCAGCTTGACCCCGACTAGCGGAAGAACCCGGGGCACCGGGGAGCTGTTTTTT,CASSLTPTSGRTRGTGELFF
.,TRBV5-1,TRBJ2-1,.,TGCGCCAGCAGCCAGAAGGTTAGCCCGGCCTCCTACAATGAGCAGTTCTTC,CASSQKVSPASYNEQFF
.,TRBV5-1,TRBJ2-1,.,TGCGCCAGCAGCCCCTCGAGAGCCAATGAGCAGTTCTTC,CASSPSRANEQFF
.,TRBV28,TRBJ1-2,.,TGTGCCAGCAGAAATAGCCTCAACGGCTATGGCTACACCTTC,CASRNSLNGYGYTF
few,TRBV15,TRBJ1-5,TRBD1,TGTGCCACCAGCTCGGGACAGGGGTGGAATCAGCCCCAGCATTTT,CATSSGQGWNQPQHF
.,TRBV11-2,TRBJ2-1,TRBD2,TGTGCCAGCAGCAGACTAGCCAATGAGCAGTTCTTC,CASSRLANEQFF
.,TRBV7-3,TRBJ1-5,.,TGTGCCAGCAGCTTAATGGGAGGATCATCAAATCAGCCCCAGCATTTT,CASSLMGGSSNQPQHF
.,TRBV7-3,TRBJ1-1,.,TGTGCCAGCAGCCTTAGTCCAATATACACTGAAGCTTTCTTT,CASSLSPIYTEAFF
.,TRBV2,TRBJ2-2,TRBD1,TGTGCCAGCAGCGGTCCAGGGGGCACCGGGGAGCTGTTTTTT,CASSGPGGTGELFF
.,TRBV3-1/TRBV3-2,TRBJ2-1,.,TGTGCCAGCAGCCACCTACCAACTCCCGGAGCCTACAATGAGCAGTTCTTC,CASSHLPTPGAYNEQFF